The T cell receptor (beta chain) under discussion was sequenced for a study of beta chain features in type 1 diabetes. The overall study: Patients did not differ from healthy donors in age, gender or cell yield.

This clone was seen a few times. What it binds is not known. Study-wide results and caveats: People with Type 1 diabetes carried modestly yet significantly shorter TCRB CDR3s in all four CD4+ subsets.

The sequenced template was cDNA made from the entire isolated RNA. Repertoires were generated with immunoSEQ multiplex PCR, while TCRdb's copy carries only in-frame clones and drops some. The sample contains under 250,000 clones, roughly 15% of which appear only once. The V end lost 5 bases, the J end lost 4 bases, and 9 bases lay between the germline ends. The CDR3 runs to 11 residues. Germline V gene lookup returns CDR1 DFQATT and CDR2 SNEGSKA (reference sequence). The sample comprised naive CD4+ T cells from blood. This chain joins TRBV20-1 and TRBJ2-7; D might be TRBD1 (6 bases). The receptor was derived from a woman in her thirties or forties in good health. CDR3 coding DNA: TGCAGTGCTGCACAGGGTTACGAGCAGTACTTC. It codes for CSAAQGYEQYF.